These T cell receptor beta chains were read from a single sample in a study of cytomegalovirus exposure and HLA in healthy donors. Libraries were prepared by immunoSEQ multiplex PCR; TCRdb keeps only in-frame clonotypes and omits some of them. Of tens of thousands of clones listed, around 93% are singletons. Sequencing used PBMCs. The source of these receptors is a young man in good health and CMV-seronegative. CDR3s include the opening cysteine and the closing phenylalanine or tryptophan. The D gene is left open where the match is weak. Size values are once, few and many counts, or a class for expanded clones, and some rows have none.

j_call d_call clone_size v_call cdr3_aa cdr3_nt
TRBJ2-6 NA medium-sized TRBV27 CASSFLNSNTGANVLTF TGTGCCAGCAGTTTTCTGAACTCCAATACTGGGGCCAACGTCCTGACTTTC
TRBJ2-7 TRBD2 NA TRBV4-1 CASSPAGLANSYEQYF TGCGCCAGCAGCCCCGCCGGACTAGCGAACTCCTACGAGCAGTACTTC
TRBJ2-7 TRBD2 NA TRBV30 CACSGTSASEQYF TGTGCCTGCTCCGGGACTAGCGCGAGCGAGCAGTACTTC
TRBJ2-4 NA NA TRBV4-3 CASSQDYPDISIQYF TGCGCCAGCAGCCAAGATTACCCCGATATTAGCATTCAGTACTTC
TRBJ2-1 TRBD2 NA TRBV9 CASSVGGGSVYNEQFF TGTGCCAGCAGCGTAGGGGGGGGGTCGGTCTACAATGAGCAGTTCTTC
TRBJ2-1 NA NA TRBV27 CASSPRAGGSYNEQFF TGTGCCAGCAGCCCAAGGGCCGGGGGCTCCTACAATGAGCAGTTCTTC
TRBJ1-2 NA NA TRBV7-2 CASSLRRGEDYGYTF TGTGCCAGCAGCTTAAGGAGGGGCGAGGATTATGGCTACACCTTC
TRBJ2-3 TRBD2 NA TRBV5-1 CASSKTSGIGDTQYF TGCGCCAGCAGCAAGACTAGCGGGATAGGAGATACGCAGTATTTT
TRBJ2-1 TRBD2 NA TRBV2 CASRTSGRNEQFF TGTGCCAGCAGAACTAGCGGGAGGAATGAGCAGTTCTTC
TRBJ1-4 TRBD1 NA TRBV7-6 CASSLETGGREKLFF TGTGCCAGCAGCTTAGAGACAGGGGGACGTGAAAAACTGTTTTTT
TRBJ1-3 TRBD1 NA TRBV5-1 CASSLTGAVSGNTIYF TGCGCCAGCAGCTTGACAGGGGCGGTCTCTGGAAACACCATATATTTT
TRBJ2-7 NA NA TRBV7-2 CASSLQTGATYEQYF TGTGCCAGCAGCTTACAGACAGGAGCGACCTACGAGCAGTACTTC
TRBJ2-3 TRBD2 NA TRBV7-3 CASSQLAGIVDTQYF TGTGCCAGCAGCCAACTAGCGGGAATTGTAGATACGCAGTATTTT
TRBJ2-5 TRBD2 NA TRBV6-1 CASSVLSGSGETQYF TGTGCCAGCAGTGTCCTTAGCGGGAGTGGAGAGACCCAGTACTTC
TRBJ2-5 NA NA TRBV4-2 CASSQGQYQETQYF TGTGCCAGCAGCCAAGGACAGTACCAAGAGACCCAGTACTTC
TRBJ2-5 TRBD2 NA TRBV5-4 CASSLAGVSQYF TGTGCCAGCAGCCTAGCGGGAGTGTCCCAGTACTTC
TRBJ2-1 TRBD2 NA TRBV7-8 CASSLDVGLAGLSSYNEQFF TGTGCCAGCAGCTTAGATGTAGGACTAGCGGGACTCAGCTCCTACAATGAGCAGTTCTTC
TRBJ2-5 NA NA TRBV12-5 CASGVGETQYF TGTGCTAGTGGGGTCGGGGAGACCCAGTACTTC
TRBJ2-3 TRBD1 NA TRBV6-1 CASSEMRDRGRGTQYF TGTGCCAGCAGTGAAATGCGGGACAGGGGACGGGGGACGCAGTATTTT
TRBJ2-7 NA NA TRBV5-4 CASSSLYEQYF TGTGCCAGCAGCTCTCTCTACGAGCAGTACTTC
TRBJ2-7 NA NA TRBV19 CASSINYEQYF TGTGCCAGTAGTATTAACTACGAGCAGTACTTC
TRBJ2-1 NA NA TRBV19 CASSMWPGSYNEQFF TGTGCCAGTAGTATGTGGCCGGGATCGTACAATGAGCAGTTCTTC
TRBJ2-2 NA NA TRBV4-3 CASSYQQGNTGELFF TGCGCCAGCAGCTACCAACAGGGGAACACCGGGGAGCTGTTTTTT
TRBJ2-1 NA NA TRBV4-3 CASSPLLYNEQFF TGCGCCAGCAGCCCTCTCTTATACAATGAGCAGTTCTTC
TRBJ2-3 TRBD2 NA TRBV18 CASSETSGRPIVSDTQYF TGTGCCAGCTCAGAAACTAGCGGGAGACCGATTGTTTCAGATACGCAGTATTTT
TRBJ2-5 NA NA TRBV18 CASSPNRVKETQYF TGTGCCAGCTCACCAAACAGGGTTAAAGAGACCCAGTACTTC
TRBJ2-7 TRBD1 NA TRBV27 CASSLGGQGPYEQYF TGTGCCAGCAGTTTAGGGGGACAGGGACCCTACGAGCAGTACTTC
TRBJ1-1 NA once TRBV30 CAWSGTTNTEAFF TGTGCCTGGAGTGGTACTACGAACACTGAAGCTTTCTTT
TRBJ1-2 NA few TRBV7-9 CASSHILREGVDQHGYTF TGTGCCAGCAGCCACATTCTCCGAGAGGGGGTGGACCAACATGGCTACACCTTC
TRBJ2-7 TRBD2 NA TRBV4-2 CASSQAVGGPGEQYF TGTGCCAGCAGCCAAGCGGTGGGAGGGCCTGGAGAGCAGTACTTC
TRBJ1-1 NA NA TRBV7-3 CASSAYPGVGEAFF TGTGCCAGCAGCGCTTACCCGGGGGTCGGTGAAGCTTTCTTT
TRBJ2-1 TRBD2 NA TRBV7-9 CASSPGLADYNEQFF TGTGCCAGCAGCCCCGGACTAGCAGACTACAATGAGCAGTTCTTC
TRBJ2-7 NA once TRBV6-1 CASSDQTATSYEQYF TGTGCCAGCAGTGACCAGACAGCAACTTCCTACGAGCAGTACTTC
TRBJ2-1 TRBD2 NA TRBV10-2 CASILAGASGEQFF TGCGCCAGCATCCTAGCGGGAGCCTCGGGTGAGCAGTTCTTC
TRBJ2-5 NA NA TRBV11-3 CASSLVGGRTQYF TGTGCCAGCAGCTTAGTCGGCGGTAGGACCCAGTACTTC
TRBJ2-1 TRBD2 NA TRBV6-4 CASSDSTSGSEQFF TGTGCCAGCAGTGACTCGACTAGCGGGAGTGAGCAGTTCTTC
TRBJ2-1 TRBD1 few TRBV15 CATSKGQGDNEQFF TGTGCCACCAGCAAAGGACAGGGGGACAATGAGCAGTTCTTC
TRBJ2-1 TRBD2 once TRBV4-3 CASSQDRASGSDEQFF TGCGCCAGCAGCCAAGATCGGGCTAGCGGGAGTGATGAGCAGTTCTTC
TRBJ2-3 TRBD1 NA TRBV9 CASSVEGQGVDTQYF TGTGCCAGCAGCGTAGAGGGTCAGGGGGTAGATACGCAGTATTTT
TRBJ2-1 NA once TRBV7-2 CASSLLANEQFF TGTGCCAGCAGCTTACTAGCCAATGAGCAGTTCTTC
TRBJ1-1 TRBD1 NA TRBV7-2 CASSLIGGGEAFF TGTGCCAGCAGCTTAATTGGAGGGGGCGAAGCTTTCTTT
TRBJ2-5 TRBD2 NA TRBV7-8 CASSLDGRVQETQYF TGTGCCAGCAGCTTAGACGGGAGGGTCCAAGAGACCCAGTACTTC
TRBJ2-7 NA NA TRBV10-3 CAISGREEQYF TGTGCCATCAGTGGGCGGGAAGAGCAGTACTTC
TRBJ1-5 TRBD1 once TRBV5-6 CASLWDSDASNQPQHF TGTGCCAGCCTCTGGGACAGCGATGCTAGCAATCAGCCCCAGCATTTT
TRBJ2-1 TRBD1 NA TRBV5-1 CASSDKYRGRNEQFF TGCGCCAGCAGCGATAAATACAGGGGGCGAAATGAGCAGTTCTTC
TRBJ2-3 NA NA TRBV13 CASSQRRRDTQYF TGTGCCAGCAGCCAACGGCGGAGGGATACGCAGTATTTT
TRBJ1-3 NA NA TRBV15 CATSRDGASGNTIYF TGTGCCACCAGCAGAGATGGGGCGTCTGGAAACACCATATATTTT
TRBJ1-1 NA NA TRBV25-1 CASSPTGGGFTEAFF TGTGCCAGCAGTCCCACCGGGGGGGGCTTTACTGAAGCTTTCTTT
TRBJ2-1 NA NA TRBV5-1 CASSLDGTSSGDEQFF TGCGCCAGCAGCTTGGATGGGACTTCCTCGGGCGATGAGCAGTTCTTC
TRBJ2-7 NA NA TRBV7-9 CASSAAYEQYF TGTGCCAGCAGCGCAGCGTACGAGCAGTACTTC
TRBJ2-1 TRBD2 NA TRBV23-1 CASSQSSGSGYNEQFF TGCGCCAGCAGTCAATCGAGCGGGAGTGGATACAATGAGCAGTTCTTC
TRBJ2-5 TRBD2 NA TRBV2 CASRRTSGLQTQYF TGTGCCAGCAGGAGGACTAGCGGGTTGCAGACCCAGTACTTC
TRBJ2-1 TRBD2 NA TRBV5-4 CASSYYGGSSYNEQFF TGTGCCAGCAGCTACTATGGCGGGAGCTCCTACAATGAGCAGTTCTTC
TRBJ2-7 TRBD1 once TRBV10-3 CAISELGRGPTYEQYF TGTGCCATCAGTGAGCTGGGCAGGGGGCCGACCTACGAGCAGTACTTC
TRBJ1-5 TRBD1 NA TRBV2 CASSSGGFQPQHF TGTGCCAGCAGCTCAGGGGGCTTTCAGCCCCAGCATTTT
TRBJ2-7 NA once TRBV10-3 CAISDQAYGGDEQYF TGTGCCATCAGTGATCAAGCCTACGGGGGTGACGAGCAGTACTTC
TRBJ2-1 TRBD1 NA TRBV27 CASSLLSRQGEQFF TGTGCCAGCAGTTTATTAAGTAGACAGGGTGAGCAGTTCTTC
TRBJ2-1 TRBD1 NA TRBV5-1 CASTKPGQGINEQFF TGCGCCAGCACAAAGCCGGGACAGGGGATCAATGAGCAGTTCTTC
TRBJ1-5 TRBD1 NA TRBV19 CASKVGQGYNQPQHF TGTGCCAGTAAAGTGGGACAGGGATACAATCAGCCCCAGCATTTT